This T cell receptor beta chain is drawn from a study of T cell repertoires in cytomegalovirus infection (dated by TCRdb to the late 2010s). For context, the study as a whole: Peptide stimulations targeted recently identified HLA-C-restricted CMV epitopes, whose presentation resists viral immunomodulation, together with well-studied HLA-B-restricted epitopes. Donor HLA type was relevant to the analysis, as public TCR beta signatures indicated carriage of CMV infection together with the matching HLA type.

Details on this clonotype: Its cognate antigen has yet to be identified. No base quality information exists; no much larger clone differs at one position.

The treatment or condition label, as the study defines it: in vitro stimulation with specific CMV peptide epitopes to enrich CMV-specific T cells. Study-wide conclusions, independent of this receptor: In the ex vivo response, HLA-C-restricted CMV-specific TCR beta clonotypes were dominant, and in two of eight donors the single most frequent clonotype came from this HLA-C-restricted group. Cumulative frequency of public TCR beta family members discriminated carriers of CMV infection plus the relevant HLA type in this cohort and an independent approximately 340-donor cohort.

The run used an Illumina HiSeq 1500. TCRdb ran its own pipeline on the public reads, namely fastp trimming at Q25 and MiXCR clone calling, and kept in-frame beta chains. CDR3 protein duplicates are merged, each entry listing the most common genes and DNA. The sample contains over 250,000 distinct CDR3 sequences, 22% of them found a single time. Approximately 19% of the sample is held by the ten biggest clonotypes. Sequenced material: cultured PBMCs, taken from culture after CMV antigen stimulation. The clonotype comes from a human donor in good health (CMV status not recorded). Some clones in this sample may be carry-over from other donors' samples.

The CDR3 protein: CASTADGTSNTGELFF. The DNA sequence follows: TGTGCCAGCACCGCTGATGGGACTAGCAACACCGGGGAGCTGTTTTTT. The chain is encoded by TRBV6-2 or TRBV6-3 joined to TRBJ2-2, with 9 middle bases fitting TRBD2. The CDR3, cysteine through phenylalanine, is 16 amino acids long. Just CDR3 DNA is preserved here, 48 bases in frame from base 1. CDR1 and CDR2, per the germline V gene, are MNHEY and SVGEGT. V is cut back by 7 bases and J by 2 bases, with 8 bases in the junction unmatched.